This T cell receptor (beta chain) was observed in a study of tumor-infiltrating lymphocytes in primary liver carcinoma. Study outcomes and limitations: Tumor region pairs showed greater overlap than either tumor-adjacent or tumor-blood pairs did.

Germline lookup yields CDR1 LGHNA and CDR2 YSLEER. This CDR3 is built from 15 residues. Trimming removed 4 bases from V and 3 bases from J; junction bases left unmatched: 5. Taking about 17-33 mg of unsorted bulk tissue, the authors co-extracted RNA and DNA. With a constant-region primer, TCR beta cDNA was made from about 0.5 ug of total RNA. Amplification in three nested multiplex PCR rounds with slightly modified ARM-PCR gave rise to TCR beta libraries. The first two PCR rounds used TRBV1-TRBV30 forward primers with a C-beta reverse primer, 10 to 11 cycles each. TCRdb re-called the multiplex PCR reads with MiXCR, one entry per CDR3 protein. The table lists around 60,000 distinct CDR3 sequences, over 60% of them singletons. By share of the sample, this clonotype is medium-sized. Its antigen is currently unknown.

The sequence derives from a man aged 40-50 years with primary liver carcinoma and hepatitis B virus infection. The V and J genes are TRBV4-3 and TRBJ1-4; TRBD1 matches 7 bases. Material: liver tumor tissue from sampling region 4. Subset indicated: tumor region T4, right-lateral pole. DNA for the CDR3: TGCGCCAGCAGCCGGTCGGACAGGTCTAATGAAAAACTGTTTTTT. Its protein product is CASSRSDRSNEKLFF.